These T cell receptor beta chains were read from a single sample in a study of blood T cell repertoires in COVID-19. Sequencing was performed with immunoSEQ multiplex PCR; in TCRdb, only in-frame clones are kept and a portion is missing. This sample yields around 100,000 clones, of which around 88% are seen a single time; over 1.5% belongs to the top ten. The sample consisted of peripheral blood. The receptors shown here come from an older man with acute or convalescent COVID-19. Each CDR3 is given with its conserved first and last residue. A D gene is named only where the DNA matches it firmly. Clone size is given for some rows only: seen once, a few or many times, or a class if the clone is expanded.

v_call	j_call	clone_size	d_call	cdr3_nt	cdr3_aa
TRBV24-1	TRBJ2-1	-	TRBD2	TGTGCCACCAGTGACAGAGGGCGGGCTAGCGGGAGACCTATTTTGGGTGAGCAGTTCTTC	CATSDRGRASGRPILGEQFF
TRBV14	TRBJ1-6	once	-	TGTGCCAGCAGGGAGGGAGCTTATTCACCCCTCCACTTT	CASREGAYSPLHF
TRBV29-1	TRBJ1-4	-	TRBD1	TGCAGCGTGGTTGACAGGGGGCAGGAAAAACTGTTTTTT	CSVVDRGQEKLFF
TRBV9	TRBJ2-5	-	TRBD2	TGTGCCAGCAGCGTAGGGAAACTAGCGGGAGTAAGTCCCCAAGAGACCCAGTACTTC	CASSVGKLAGVSPQETQYF
TRBV5-5	TRBJ1-6	-	TRBD1	TGTGCCAGCAGCACCGGACAGGGGACCTATAATTCACCCCTCCACTTT	CASSTGQGTYNSPLHF
TRBV5-1	TRBJ2-2	-	-	TGCGCCAGCAGCTTGGAAGACCCAGGGGTTTCCACCGGGGAGCTGTTTTTT	CASSLEDPGVSTGELFF
TRBV4-3	TRBJ2-3	-	TRBD2	TGCGCCAGCAGCCAAGAATGGCTTAGCGGGAGGGCGAGCACAGATACGCAGTATTTT	CASSQEWLSGRASTDTQYF
TRBV28	TRBJ1-4	-	-	TGTGCCAGCAGCTTAGCGGGGCGACGCCCTGAAAAACTGTTTTTT	CASSLAGRRPEKLFF
TRBV19	TRBJ1-4	-	TRBD1	TGTGCCAGTAGTATAACGCGACAGGGGACGGAAAAACTGTTTTTT	CASSITRQGTEKLFF
TRBV6-5	TRBJ2-7	-	TRBD1	TGTGCCAGCAGCTTATACTGGACAGGGAGTTTCGAGCAGTACTTC	CASSLYWTGSFEQYF
TRBV28	TRBJ2-1	-	-	TGTGCCAGCAGTTTCGAGCGAAAGTGGAATGAGCAGTTCTTC	CASSFERKWNEQFF
TRBV6-5	TRBJ2-2	-	TRBD2	TGTGCCAGCAGAACTAGCGGAGAGCCCACCGGGGAGCTGTTTTTT	CASRTSGEPTGELFF
TRBV6-6	TRBJ2-2	-	TRBD1	TGTGCCAGCAGTTACGAAGGGGGCTGGATTTCCGGGGAGCTGTTTTTT	CASSYEGGWISGELFF
TRBV11-2	TRBJ2-2	-	-	TGTGCCAGCACCTCGATCAGGACCGGGGAGCTGTTTTTT	CASTSIRTGELFF
TRBV7-2	TRBJ2-3	-	TRBD2	TGTGCCAGCAGCTTAGGGATGGGAGGGGCAGATACGCAGTATTTT	CASSLGMGGADTQYF